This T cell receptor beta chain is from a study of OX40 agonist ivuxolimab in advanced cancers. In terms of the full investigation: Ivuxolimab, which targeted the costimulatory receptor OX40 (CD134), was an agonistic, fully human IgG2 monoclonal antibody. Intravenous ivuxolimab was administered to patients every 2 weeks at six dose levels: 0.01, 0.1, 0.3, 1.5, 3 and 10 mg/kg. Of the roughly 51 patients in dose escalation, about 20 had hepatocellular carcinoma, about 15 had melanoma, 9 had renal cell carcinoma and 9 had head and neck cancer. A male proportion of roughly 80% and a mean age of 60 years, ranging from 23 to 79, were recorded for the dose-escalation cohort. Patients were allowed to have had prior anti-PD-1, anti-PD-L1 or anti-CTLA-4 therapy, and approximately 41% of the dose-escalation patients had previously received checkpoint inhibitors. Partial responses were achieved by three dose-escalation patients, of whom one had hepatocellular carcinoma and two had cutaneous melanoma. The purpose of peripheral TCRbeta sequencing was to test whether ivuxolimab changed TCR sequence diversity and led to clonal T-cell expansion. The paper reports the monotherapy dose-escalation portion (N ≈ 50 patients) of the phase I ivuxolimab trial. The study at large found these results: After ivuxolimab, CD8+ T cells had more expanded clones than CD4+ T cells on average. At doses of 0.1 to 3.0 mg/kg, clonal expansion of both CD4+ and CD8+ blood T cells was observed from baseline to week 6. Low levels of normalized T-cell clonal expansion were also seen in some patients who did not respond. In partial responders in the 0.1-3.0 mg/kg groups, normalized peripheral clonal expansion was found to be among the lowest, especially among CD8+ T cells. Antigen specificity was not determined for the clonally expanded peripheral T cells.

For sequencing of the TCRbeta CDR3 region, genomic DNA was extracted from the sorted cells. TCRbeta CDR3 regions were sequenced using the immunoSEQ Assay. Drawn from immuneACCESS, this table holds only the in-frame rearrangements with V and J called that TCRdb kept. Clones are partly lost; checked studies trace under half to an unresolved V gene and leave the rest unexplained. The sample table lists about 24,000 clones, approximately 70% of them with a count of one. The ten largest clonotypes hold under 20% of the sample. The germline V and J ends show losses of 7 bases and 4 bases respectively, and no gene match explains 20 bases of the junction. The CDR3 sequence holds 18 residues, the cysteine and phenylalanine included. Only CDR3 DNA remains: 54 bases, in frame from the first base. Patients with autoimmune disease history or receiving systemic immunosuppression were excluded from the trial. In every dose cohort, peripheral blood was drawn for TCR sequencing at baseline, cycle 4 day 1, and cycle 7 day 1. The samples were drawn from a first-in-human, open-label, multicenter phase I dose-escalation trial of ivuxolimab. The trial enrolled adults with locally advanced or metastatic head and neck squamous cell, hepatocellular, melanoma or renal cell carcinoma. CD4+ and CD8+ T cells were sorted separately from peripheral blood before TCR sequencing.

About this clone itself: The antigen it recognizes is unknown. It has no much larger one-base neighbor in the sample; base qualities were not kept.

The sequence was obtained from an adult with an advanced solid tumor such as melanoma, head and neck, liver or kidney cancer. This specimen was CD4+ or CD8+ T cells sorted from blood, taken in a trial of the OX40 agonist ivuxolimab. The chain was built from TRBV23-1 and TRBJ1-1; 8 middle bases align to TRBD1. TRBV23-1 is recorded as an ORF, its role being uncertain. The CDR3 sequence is CASTPTGGGWSLGTEAFF. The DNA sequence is TGCGCCAGCACTCCTACAGGGGGAGGTTGGAGCCTGGGCACTGAAGCTTTCTTT.